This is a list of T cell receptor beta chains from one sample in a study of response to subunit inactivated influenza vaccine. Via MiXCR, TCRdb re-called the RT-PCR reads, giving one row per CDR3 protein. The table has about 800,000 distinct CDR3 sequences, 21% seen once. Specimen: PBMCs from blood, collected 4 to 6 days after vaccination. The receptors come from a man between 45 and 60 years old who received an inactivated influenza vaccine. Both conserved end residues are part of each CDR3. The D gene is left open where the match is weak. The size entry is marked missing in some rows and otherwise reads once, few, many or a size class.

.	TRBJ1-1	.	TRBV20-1	TGCAGTGCTAGAGATTTACCTGAAGCTTTCTTT	CSARDLPEAFF
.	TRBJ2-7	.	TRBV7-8	TGTGCCAGCACCTCGACAGTCACTTCCTACAAGCAGTACTTC	CASTSTVTSYKQYF
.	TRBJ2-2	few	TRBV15	TGTGCCACCAGCAGAGATGGTGCAGTTCTCGGGGAGCTGTTTTTT	CATSRDGAVLGELFF
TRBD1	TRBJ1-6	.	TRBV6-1	TGTGCCAGCAGCGCCGCCGGGACAGGGCACTCACCCCTCCACTTT	CASSAAGTGHSPLHF
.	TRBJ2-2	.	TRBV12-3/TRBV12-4	TGTGCCAGCAGTCCCCAAAGGGGTACTGCCGGGGAGCTGTTTTTT	CASSPQRGTAGELFF
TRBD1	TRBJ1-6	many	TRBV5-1	TGCGCCAGCAGCTTGATTGGACAGGGCCAAAATTCACCCCTCCACTTT	CASSLIGQGQNSPLHF
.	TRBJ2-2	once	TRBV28	TGTGCCAGCAGTTTATTAGTGGAAGTCGGGGAGCTGTCTTTT	CASSLLVEVGELSF
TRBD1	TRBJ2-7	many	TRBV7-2	TGTGCCAGCAGCCCTCAGACAGGGGTGAGGGAGCAGTACTTC	CASSPQTGVREQYF
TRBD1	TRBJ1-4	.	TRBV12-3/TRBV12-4	TGTGCCAGCAGCCCGACTGGACAGGGGGAGGGTGAAAAACTGTTTTTT	CASSPTGQGEGEKLFF
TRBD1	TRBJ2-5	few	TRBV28	TGTGCCAGCAGGCCACAGGGGGCTAAGGGGGAGACCCAGTACTTC	CASRPQGAKGETQYF
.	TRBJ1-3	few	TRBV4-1	TGCGCCAGCAGCCAAGTTGCGGGACTCTCCGGAAACACCATATATTTT	CASSQVAGLSGNTIYF
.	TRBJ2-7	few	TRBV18	TGTGCCAGCTCACCATCGTCCAGGGCGAACGAGCAGTACTTC	CASSPSSRANEQYF
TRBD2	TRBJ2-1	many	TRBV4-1	TGCGCCAGCAGCCAGAGAGCGGGGGCCTTCTACAATGAGCAGTTCTTC	CASSQRAGAFYNEQFF
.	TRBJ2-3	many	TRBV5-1	TGCGCCAGCAGCTTGGAAGGGGGTGTGTGGACAGATACGCAGTATTTT	CASSLEGGVWTDTQYF
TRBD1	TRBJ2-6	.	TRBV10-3	TGTGCCACGCGGACAGGGGATTCAGCTGGGGCCAACGTCCTGACTTTC	CATRTGDSAGANVLTF
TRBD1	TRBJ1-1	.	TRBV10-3	TGTGCCATCACTGGAACAGGGGTCACTGAAGCTTTCTTT	CAITGTGVTEAFF
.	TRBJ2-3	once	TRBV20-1	TGCAGTGCTAGAGTGGCAGGGCACACAGATACGCTGTATTTT	CSARVAGHTDTLYF
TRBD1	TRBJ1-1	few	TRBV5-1	TGCGCCAGCAGCTCGCAACAGGGGGTTCGGACTGAAGCTTTCTTT	CASSSQQGVRTEAFF
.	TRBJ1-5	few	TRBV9	TGTGCCAGCAGCGTGGGTCCTTATAGCAATCAGCCCCAGCATTTT	CASSVGPYSNQPQHF
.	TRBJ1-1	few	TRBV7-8	TGTGCCAGCAGCCCCCGCCCGACAGGCCTTGAAGCTTTCTTT	CASSPRPTGLEAFF
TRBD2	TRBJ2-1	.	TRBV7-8	TGTGCCAGCAGCTTATTCGGGGGGGCCATCGGCAATGAGCAGTTCTTC	CASSLFGGAIGNEQFF
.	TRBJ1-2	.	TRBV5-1	TGCGCCAGCAGCGAACGGCCGGGATGCGGCCCGAATGGCTACACCTTC	CASSERPGCGPNGYTF
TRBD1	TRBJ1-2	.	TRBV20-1	TGCAGTGCTTCGGGTGTTCCCGGGACAGGGGAAGGGTATGGCTACACCTTC	CSASGVPGTGEGYGYTF
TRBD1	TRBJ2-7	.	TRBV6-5	TGTGCCAGCAGTTACTCGGGACAGGGCTATCCCTACGAGCAGTACTTC	CASSYSGQGYPYEQYF
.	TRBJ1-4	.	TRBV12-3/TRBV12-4	TGTGCCAGCAGTCTAGGACACCAAAATGAAAAACTGTTTTTT	CASSLGHQNEKLFF
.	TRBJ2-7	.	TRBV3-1	TGTGCCAGCAGCCAACACACCGGGACCCTAGGGGTGTACTTC	CASSQHTGTLGVYF
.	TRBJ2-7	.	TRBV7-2	TGTGCCAGCAGCCCGAGCGGAGTCGAGCAGTACTTC	CASSPSGVEQYF
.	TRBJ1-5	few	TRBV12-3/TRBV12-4	TGTGCCAGCAGGCAGGGGCCTGGTCAGCCCCAGCATTTT	CASRQGPGQPQHF
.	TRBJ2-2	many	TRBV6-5	TGTGCCAGCAGTTACGCCCGGGGCCTTACCGGGGAGCTGTTTTTT	CASSYARGLTGELFF
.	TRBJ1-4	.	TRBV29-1	TGCAGCGTTGAAGTACAGTCCGGTGAAAAACTGTTTTTT	CSVEVQSGEKLFF
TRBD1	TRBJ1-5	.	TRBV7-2	TGTGCCAGCAGCTCCGCGACCCGGACAGGGAGGAATCAGCCCCAGCATTTT	CASSSATRTGRNQPQHF
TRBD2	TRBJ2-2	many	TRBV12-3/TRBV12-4	TGTGCCAGCAGTCTTCGAGGATGGACTAGTGCCCCCGGGGAGCTGTTTTTT	CASSLRGWTSAPGELFF
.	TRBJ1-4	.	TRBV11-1	TGTGCCAGCAGCTTAGCAAGCTGGGCCTACCCGAATGCAACTAATGAAAAACTGTTTTTT	CASSLASWAYPNATNEKLFF
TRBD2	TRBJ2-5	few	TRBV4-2	TGTGCCAGCAGCCAAGAAGAGGGACTAGTCCAAGAGACCCAGTACTTC	CASSQEEGLVQETQYF
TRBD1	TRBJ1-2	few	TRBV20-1	TGCAGTGCTAGAGATTATCTTACGACAGGGAGCATCCCATACACCTTC	CSARDYLTTGSIPYTF
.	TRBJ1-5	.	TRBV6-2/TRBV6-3	TGTGCCAGCATGAATGGAGGGAAACGCGTCCCCCAGCATTTT	CASMNGGKRVPQHF
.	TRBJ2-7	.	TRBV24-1	TGTGCCACCAGTGACAGCCCCTACGAGCAGTACTTC	CATSDSPYEQYF
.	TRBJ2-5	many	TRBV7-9	TGTGCCAGCACCCCCCAGGGAGGAGAGACCCAGTACTTC	CASTPQGGETQYF
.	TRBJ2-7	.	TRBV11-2	TGTGCCAGCAGCGTCTCTTTGGGGGGTAACGAGCAGTACTTC	CASSVSLGGNEQYF
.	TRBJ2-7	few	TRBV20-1	TGCAGTGCTAGGCCAGGTTCCGAGCAGTACTTC	CSARPGSEQYF
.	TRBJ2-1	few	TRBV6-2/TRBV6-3	TGTGCCAGCAGTTACGGGCGTCTGGGAGCCGGGGAGCAGTTCTTC	CASSYGRLGAGEQFF
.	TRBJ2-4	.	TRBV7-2	TGTGCCAGCAGCTACCGACGGCAAACAGGAGACATTCAGTACTTC	CASSYRRQTGDIQYF
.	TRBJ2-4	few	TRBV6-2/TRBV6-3	TGTGCCAGCAGTTACGCCCGGGGAATAGCCAAAAACATTCAGTACTTC	CASSYARGIAKNIQYF
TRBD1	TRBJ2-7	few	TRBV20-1	TGCAGTGCGTCCGGACAGGGGGGCGAGCAGTACTTC	CSASGQGGEQYF
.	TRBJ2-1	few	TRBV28	TGTGCCAGCAGTTTTAAAGGGGGTTCCTACAATGAGCAGTTCTTC	CASSFKGGSYNEQFF
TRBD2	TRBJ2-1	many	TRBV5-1	TGCGCCAGCAGCTCCGGGGGGAGAACCTACAATGAGCAGTTCTTC	CASSSGGRTYNEQFF